This TCR beta chain came from a study of blood T cell repertoires in COVID-19. Study as a whole: PBMCs, B-cell-depleted T cells, or T cells were the source of the cDNA or gDNA that made up the material.

Original processing notes: Cell counts per sample came from amplifying reference gene primers. Here immunoSEQ multiplex PCR was the method, and the copy in TCRdb shows in-frame clones only, minus some. The V and J calls and clone size are taken from that table; D and trimming were inferred from the DNA. The data contain under 200,000 clones, approximately 80% of them singletons. The CDR3 is 15 amino acids. In germline, CDR1 is SGDLS, CDR2 YYNGEE. J was trimmed by 4 bases and V by 3 bases; bases with no gene match: 7. The receptor was isolated from a woman aged 55-69 years with acute or convalescent COVID-19. Source material: peripheral blood. The chain carries TRBV9 and TRBJ1-3, with 7 bases aligning to TRBD1. CDR3 sequence (DNA): TGTGCCAGCAGCGGGGGGCGACAGGGAGGAAACACCATATATTTT. This encodes CASSGGRQGGNTIYF.